These 26 T cell receptor beta chains share one sample of origin, sequenced in a study of radiotherapy plus CTLA-4 blockade in lung cancer. Only in-frame clones appear in the TCRdb table, and some are missing; sequencing was by immunoSEQ multiplex PCR. The sample carries 25,000 to 35,000 clones, about 79% recorded once. Here the sequenced sample was peripheral blood, taken from a patient treated with radiotherapy plus ipilimumab. Every receptor here comes from a human donor with non-small cell lung cancer that progressed on radiotherapy plus ipilimumab.

This chain connects TRBV5-1 to TRBJ2-7, with 10 bases fitting TRBD1. V lost 7 bases and J lost 6; bases outside the gene matches: 7. CDR1 is SGHRS, CDR2 YFSETQ, per germline. This CDR3 comprises 13 residues. CDR3 nucleotides: TGCGCCAGCGGTCTTCGGACAGGGGGCGAGCAGTACTTC. This encodes CASGLRTGGEQYF.

The chain links TRBV2 to TRBJ2-7; D gene unclear. CDR1 and CDR2 (germline): SNHLY, FYNNEI. V was trimmed by 6 bases and J by 0 bases, leaving 3 bases between them. The CDR3 contains 11 residues. As DNA, the CDR3 is TGTGCCAGCAGCCCCTCCTACGAGCAGTACTTC. Residues: CASSPSYEQYF.

V and J are TRBV6-5 and TRBJ2-2, with unresolved D. The CDR3 length is 13 residues. Germline CDR1 is MNHEY and CDR2 is SVGAGI. Deletions cut 5 bases from V and 3 bases from J, with 7 bases between. In DNA, the CDR3 is TGTGCCAGCAGTGAAGTATACACCGGGGAGCTGTTTTTT. It specifies CASSEVYTGELFF.

The chain links TRBV5-1 to TRBJ2-5, with TRBD1 as a possible D gene (6 bases). The CDR3 runs to 13 residues. Germline-derived CDR1 and CDR2 are SGHRS and YFSETQ. Trimming stripped 4 bases from V and 2 bases from J, with 9 bases between. CDR3 protein: CASSDRSQETQYF. The CDR3 nucleotides are TGCGCCAGCAGCGACAGGAGTCAAGAGACCCAGTACTTC. The full variable domain, its missing parts supplied by reference TRBV5-1 and TRBJ2-5, is KAGVTQTPRYLIKTRGQQVTLSCSPISGHRSVSWYQQTPGQGLQFLFEYFSETQRNKGNFPGRFSGRQFSNSRSEMNVSTLELGDSALYLCASSDRSQETQYFGPGTRLLVL.

CDR3 in DNA: TGTGCCAGCAGTCAAGGCAGATACACTGAAGCTTTCTTT. This translates into CASSQGRYTEAFF. The chain combines TRBV27 with TRBJ1-1, with D unclear. V was trimmed by 5 bases and J by 3 bases, leaving 10 bases between them. The CDR3 contains 13 residues. Germline V gene lookup returns CDR1 MNHEY and CDR2 SMNVEV (reference sequence).

V usage is TRBV2 and J usage is TRBJ1-6, with 7 nucleotides matching TRBD1. CDR1 is SNHLY, CDR2 FYNNEI, per germline. This CDR3 comprises 16 residues. The ends lost 6 bases at V and 7 bases at J; junction bases unmatched: 12. The CDR3 DNA reads as TGTGCCAGCAGCCCCAGGGGGATAAGGAACAATTCACCCCTCCACTTT. This encodes CASSPRGIRNNSPLHF.

The rearrangement joins TRBV21-1 to TRBJ1-1. TRBV21-1 is a pseudogene. CDR3 size: 17 residues. This CDR3 reads CASSRTGPFKVNTEAFF. Written as DNA, the CDR3 is TGTGCCAGCAGCAGAACCGGGCCTTTTAAGGTGAACACTGAAGCTTTCTTT.

The chain joins TRBV25-1 to TRBJ2-3, with a weak D call TRBD1 (5 bases). Trimming stripped 4 bases from V and 1 base from J, with 12 bases between. Looked up from germline, CDR1 is MGHDK and CDR2 is SYGVNS. The CDR3 covers 15 residues. CDR3 DNA: TGTGCCAGCAGTGCAGCAGGGTCAGGCACAGATACGCAGTATTTT. Protein product: CASSAAGSGTDTQYF.

In its sample, this clone was seen a few times. V usage is TRBV4-1 and J usage is TRBJ1-1; a possible D gene is TRBD1 (5 bases). The CDR3 is 15 residues long. Germline values: CDR1 MGHRA, CDR2 YSYEKL. V lost 0 bases, J lost 0 bases, and 8 bases lay in between. The CDR3 DNA is TGCGCCAGCAGCCAAGAAATGACAGTGAACACTGAAGCTTTCTTT. This codes for CASSQEMTVNTEAFF.

V usage is TRBV15 and J usage is TRBJ1-5, with TRBD1 as a possible D gene (5 bases). Trimming shortened V by 0 bases and J by 6 bases, and 12 bases separated the two germline ends. This CDR3 region has 15 residues. Germline CDR1 is LNHNV and CDR2 is YYDKDF (reference sequence). CDR3 in DNA: TGTGCCACCAGCAGAGACCTTGGCGGGGGTCAGCCCCAGCATTTT. Amino acid sequence: CATSRDLGGGQPQHF.

The J gene is TRBJ1-2, the V gene TRBV25-1; D perhaps matches TRBD1 (5 bases). This CDR3 is built from 14 residues. Germline CDR1 reads MGHDK; CDR2 reads SYGVNS. Trimming left V 3 bases short and J 0 bases short, with 8 bases between. The CDR3 reads CASSEGGANYGYTF. In DNA form, the CDR3 reads TGTGCCAGCAGTGAGGGGGGAGCTAACTATGGCTACACCTTC.

The rearrangement links TRBV9 to TRBJ1-2; 9 nucleotides line up with TRBD1. Germline V gene sequence: CDR1 SGDLS, CDR2 YYNGEE. Trimming took 4 bases from V and 5 from J; bases not matched to a gene: 6. The CDR3 has 14 amino acids. In DNA, the CDR3 is TGTGCCAGCAGCTCACCGGGACAGGGATATGGCTACACCTTC. Translated, it gives CASSSPGQGYGYTF. The variable domain in full, completed from reference TRBV9 and TRBJ1-2, reads DSGVTQTPKHLITATGQRVTLRCSPRSGDLSVYWYQQSLDQGLQFLIQYYNGEERAKGNILERFSAQQFPDLHSELNLSSLELGDSALYFCASSSPGQGYGYTFGSGTRLTVV.

This chain links TRBV28 with TRBJ1-1, with TRBD1 matching 9 bases. CDR1 MDHEN and CDR2 SYDVKM come from the germline V gene. V was pared by 5 bases and J by 6 bases, with 10 bases of the junction left unmatched. The CDR3 contains 15 residues. This chain's CDR3 is CASSPRTGAGAEAFF. CDR3 DNA sequence: TGTGCCAGCAGTCCGCGGACAGGGGCAGGAGCTGAAGCTTTCTTT.

This chain uses TRBV5-5 with TRBJ2-5; no firm D call. The germline gives CDR1 SGHKS, CDR2 YYEKEE (reference sequence). The CDR3 is 12 residues long. The ends were cut back, 0 bases at V and 5 bases at J, with 5 bases in the middle. The CDR3 DNA is TGTGCCAGCAGCTTGGAGTGGGAGACCCAGTACTTC. This gives the protein CASSLEWETQYF. Together with reference TRBV5-5 and TRBJ2-5, the CDR3 gives the full variable domain: DAGVTQSPTHLIKTRGQQVTLRCSPISGHKSVSWYQQVLGQGPQFIFQYYEKEERGRGNFPDRFSARQFPNYSSELNVNALLLGDSALYLCASSLEWETQYFGPGTRLLVL.

The V call is TRBV28, the J call TRBJ2-7; no definite D call. Germline CDR1 is MDHEN and CDR2 is SYDVKM. The CDR3 covers 13 residues. V was shortened by 4 bases and J by 2 bases, with 9 bases between the two germline ends. The CDR3 protein is CASSSYTTYEQYF. The CDR3 DNA sequence: TGTGCCAGCAGTTCCTATACCACCTACGAGCAGTACTTC.

This clone appeared once. The rearrangement links TRBV7-2 to TRBJ2-1; unclear D gene. V was clipped by 5 bases and J by 8 bases, with 13 bases between them. The CDR3 loop spans 13 amino acids. Germline CDR1 SGHTA, CDR2 FQGNSA. The CDR3 bases are TGTGCCAGCAGCCCCAGTAGTGGGCATGAGCAGTTCTTC. Protein product: CASSPSSGHEQFF.

This sequence joins TRBV29-1 and TRBJ2-1, with 11 bases fitting TRBD2. This CDR3 is built from 16 residues. From germline, CDR1 is SQVTM and CDR2 ANQGSEA. The J segment lost 12 bases and the V segment lost 6 bases, leaving 19 bases of the junction unmatched. CDR3 loop: CSVDGTSGTLLVGQFF. The DNA for the CDR3 is TGCAGCGTCGATGGGACTAGCGGCACTCTACTGGTTGGGCAGTTCTTC.

By share, this clone counts as medium-sized. J is TRBJ2-7 and V is TRBV9; maybe TRBD2 (5 bases). Trimming took 0 bases from V and 6 from J, leaving 10 bases between them. The CDR3 is 13 amino acids. Germline V gene lookup returns CDR1 SGDLS and CDR2 YYNGEE. The CDR3: CASSVDEGSEQYF. The CDR3, as DNA: TGTGCCAGCAGCGTAGACGAGGGCAGCGAGCAGTACTTC.

V usage is TRBV11-2 and J usage is TRBJ2-7; perhaps TRBD2 as D (6 bases). This CDR3 has 15 residues. Trimming left V 2 bases short and J 6 bases short, with 17 bases between. CDR1 is SGHAT, CDR2 FQNNGV, per germline. CDR3 protein: CASSLFGGGGTEQYF. The CDR3 nucleotides are TGTGCCAGCAGCTTATTCGGCGGTGGAGGGACCGAGCAGTACTTC.

This clone was observed a few times. This chain's CDR3 is CASSTQRQLNSYEQYF. CDR3 nucleotides: TGTGCCAGCAGCACTCAACGACAGTTAAATTCCTACGAGCAGTACTTC. The chain joins TRBV7-9 to TRBJ2-7, with D perhaps matching TRBD1 (5 bases). V gave up 5 bases and J gave up 1 base, with 18 bases separating them. CDR3 length: 16 amino acids. In germline, CDR1 is SEHNR, CDR2 FQNEAQ (reference sequence).

The chain couples TRBV19 to TRBJ2-6; D is undetermined. The CDR3 totals 15 residues. The V and J ends lost 3 bases and 0 bases respectively, with 6 bases between them. The germline V gene has CDR1 LNHDA and CDR2 SQIVND (reference sequence). Here the CDR3 reads CASSMTSSGANVLTF. Written as DNA, the CDR3 is TGTGCCAGTAGTATGACAAGCTCTGGGGCCAACGTCCTGACTTTC.

This rearrangement joins TRBV19 to TRBJ1-5; D ambiguous. V was trimmed by 0 bases and J by 0 bases, leaving 3 bases between them. CDR3 length: 14 residues. Germline CDR1 and CDR2: LNHDA and SQIVND (reference sequence). For the CDR3, the DNA is TGTGCCAGTAGTATAGATTATAGCAATCAGCCCCAGCATTTT. It codes for CASSIDYSNQPQHF.

The chain carries TRBV4-1 and TRBJ1-4; 7 positions match TRBD1. CDR1 is MGHRA and CDR2 is YSYEKL in the germline V gene. This CDR3 has 16 residues. V dropped 1 base and J dropped 7; count of bases not matched to a gene: 9. CDR3 in DNA: TGCGCCAGCAGCCAAGGACAGGGTGCGGGGTCTGAAAAACTGTTTTTT. It encodes CASSQGQGAGSEKLFF.

The chain is built from TRBV4-1 and TRBJ2-1; 8 bases align to TRBD2. The junction had 5 bases not matched to a gene; V was cut back by 0 bases and J by 4 bases. The CDR3 is 16 residues long. Per germline, CDR1 MGHRA and CDR2 YSYEKL. CDR3 sequence reads: CASSQDPSGGYNEQFF. Written as DNA, the CDR3 is TGCGCCAGCAGCCAAGATCCCTCGGGAGGGTACAATGAGCAGTTCTTC.

The J gene is TRBJ2-1, the V gene TRBV2; D is undetermined. The V and J ends lost 7 bases and 4 bases respectively, with 8 bases between them. The CDR3 runs to 12 residues. The germline V gene has CDR1 SNHLY and CDR2 FYNNEI. The CDR3 reads CASTRRYNEQFF. The CDR3 DNA is TGTGCCAGCACCAGAAGGTACAATGAGCAGTTCTTC.

This chain uses TRBV11-2 with TRBJ1-1, with D tentatively TRBD1 (5 bases). This CDR3 spans 13 amino acids. CDR1 is SGHAT, CDR2 FQNNGV, per germline. Between the trimmed V and J ends, which lost 1 base and 8 bases, there was a span of 11 bases. In nucleotides, the CDR3 is TGTGCCAGCAGCTTAGCACAGGTCAGCGAAGCTTTCTTT. Its protein is CASSLAQVSEAFF.